The clone carrying this T cell receptor beta chain occurred a few times. A read error may explain this, as a much larger clone is one base away. Primed by a sample-barcoded 5' primer and a J-beta primer mix, a second PCR proceeded for roughly 7 to 11 cycles. Every cDNA was tagged by a template-switch adaptor with 12 random nucleotides. Via MiXCR, TCRdb re-called the 5' RACE reads, giving one row per CDR3 protein. Of 590,000 or so distinct CDR3 sequences detected, 25% to 35% appear once; the ten largest clones hold around 14%. This sample is part of a study of blood T cells in healthy people across ages. Per germline, CDR1 SGDLS and CDR2 YYNGEE. The ends were cut back, 0 bases at V and 10 bases at J, with 17 bases in the middle. The CDR3 has 15 residues. The authors drew roughly 9.8 milliliters of peripheral blood from each donor. A minimum of 5 micrograms of total RNA was extracted per sample.

The TCR comes from an elderly woman in good health. This chain joins TRBV9 and TRBJ2-1; no firm D call. Sequencing was carried out using blood. CDR3 in DNA: TGTGCCAGCAGCGTAGAAAGCAGCACCTTCTACGAGCAGTTCTTC. Translation gives CASSVESSTFYEQFF.